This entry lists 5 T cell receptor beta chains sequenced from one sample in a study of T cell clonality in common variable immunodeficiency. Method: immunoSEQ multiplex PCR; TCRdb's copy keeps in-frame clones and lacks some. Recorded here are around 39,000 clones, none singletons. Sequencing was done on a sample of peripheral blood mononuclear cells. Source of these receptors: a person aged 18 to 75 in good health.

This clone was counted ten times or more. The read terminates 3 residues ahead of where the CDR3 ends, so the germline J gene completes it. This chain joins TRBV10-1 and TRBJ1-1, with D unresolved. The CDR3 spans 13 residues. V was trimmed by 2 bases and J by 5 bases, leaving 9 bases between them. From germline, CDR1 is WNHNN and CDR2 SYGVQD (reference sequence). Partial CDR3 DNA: TGCGCCAGCAGTGAGGGGCAGTCGACTGAA. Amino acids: CASSEGQSTE. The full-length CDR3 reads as CASSEGQSTEAFF.

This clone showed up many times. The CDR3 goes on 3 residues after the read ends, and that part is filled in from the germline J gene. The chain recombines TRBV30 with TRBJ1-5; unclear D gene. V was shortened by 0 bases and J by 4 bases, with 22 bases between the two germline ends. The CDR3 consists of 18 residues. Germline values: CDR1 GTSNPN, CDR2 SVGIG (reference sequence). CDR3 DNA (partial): TGTGCCTGGAGTGTATACGAGTTGAGGGCAGGCATAAATCAGCCC. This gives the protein CAWSVYELRAGINQP. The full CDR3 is CAWSVYELRAGINQPQHF.

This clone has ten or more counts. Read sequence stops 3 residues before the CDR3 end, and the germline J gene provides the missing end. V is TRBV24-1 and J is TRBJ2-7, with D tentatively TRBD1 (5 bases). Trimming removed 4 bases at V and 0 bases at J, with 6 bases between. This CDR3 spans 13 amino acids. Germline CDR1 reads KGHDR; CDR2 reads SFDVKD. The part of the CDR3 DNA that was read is TGTGCCACCAGTGACGGACACTCCTACGAG. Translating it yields CATSDGHSYE. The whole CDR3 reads CATSDGHSYEQYF.

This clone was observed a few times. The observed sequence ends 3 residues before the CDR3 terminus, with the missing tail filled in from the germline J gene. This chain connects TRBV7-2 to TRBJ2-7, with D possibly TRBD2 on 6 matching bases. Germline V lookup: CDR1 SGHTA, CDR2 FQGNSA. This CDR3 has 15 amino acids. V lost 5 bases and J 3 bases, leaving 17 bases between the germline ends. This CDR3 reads CASSDSKTGDYEQYF. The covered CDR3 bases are TGTGCCAGCAGCGACTCAAAAACGGGGGACTACGAG.

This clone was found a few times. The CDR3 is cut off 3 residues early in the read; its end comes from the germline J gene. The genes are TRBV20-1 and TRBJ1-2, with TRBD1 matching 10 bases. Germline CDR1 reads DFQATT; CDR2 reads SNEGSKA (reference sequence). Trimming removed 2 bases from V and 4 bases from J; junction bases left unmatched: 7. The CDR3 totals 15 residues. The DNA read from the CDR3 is TGCAGTGCTAGACCGTGGACAGGGGGGCCCTATGGC. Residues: CSARPWTGGPYG. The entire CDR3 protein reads CSARPWTGGPYGYTF.